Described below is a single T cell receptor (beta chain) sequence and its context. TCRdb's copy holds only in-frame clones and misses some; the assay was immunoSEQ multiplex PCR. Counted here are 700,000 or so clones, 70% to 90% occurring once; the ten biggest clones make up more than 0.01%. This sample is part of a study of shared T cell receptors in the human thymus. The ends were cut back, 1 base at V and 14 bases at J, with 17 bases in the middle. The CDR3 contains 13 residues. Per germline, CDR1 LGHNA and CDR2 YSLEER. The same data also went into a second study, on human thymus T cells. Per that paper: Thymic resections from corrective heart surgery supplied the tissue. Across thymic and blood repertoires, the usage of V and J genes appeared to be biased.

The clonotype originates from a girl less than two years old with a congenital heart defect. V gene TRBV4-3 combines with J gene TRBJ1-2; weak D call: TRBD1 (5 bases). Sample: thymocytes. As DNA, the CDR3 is TGCGCCAGCAGCCAAGGCTCATCGGAGGGGCAGACCTTC. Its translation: CASSQGSSEGQTF.